Below are 15 T cell receptor beta chains sequenced from a single sample in a study of CD8 T cells in Susac syndrome. RNA amounts of roughly 0.45 to 1 ug underwent reverse transcription with random hexamers. TCRdb reanalysed the immunoSEQ multiplex PCR reads using MiXCR and keeps one entry per CDR3 protein. Of 100,000 or so distinct CDR3 sequences listed, about 95% are singletons. The sequenced sample was CD4+ T cells from PBMCs. The receptors come from a human donor with Susac syndrome.

The chain is built from TRBV18 and TRBJ2-7; no firm D call. The germline V and J ends were trimmed by 3 bases and 6 bases, with 12 bases remaining between them. CDR1 and CDR2 from the germline V gene are KGHSH and LQKENI. This CDR3 is built from 13 residues. CDR3 sequence (DNA): TGTGCCAGCTCACCCGACCGTAGGTCCGAGCAGTACTTC. This encodes CASSPDRRSEQYF.

The chain uses TRBV29-1 and TRBJ2-6; perhaps TRBD1 as D (6 bases). The CDR3 contains 14 residues. Germline V gene lookup returns CDR1 SQVTM and CDR2 ANQGSEA. Trimming shortened V by 5 bases and J by 4 bases, and 12 bases separated the two germline ends. The CDR3 DNA is TGCAGCGTTCGCACAGGGTCCGGGGCCAACGTCCTGACTTTC. The encoded protein is CSVRTGSGANVLTF.

The chain joins TRBV5-1 to TRBJ1-6, with no clear D. Germline assignment: CDR1 SGHRS and CDR2 YFSETQ. The germline V and J ends were trimmed by 1 base and 5 bases, with 10 bases remaining between them. The CDR3 consists of 15 residues. Written as DNA, the CDR3 is TGCGCCAGCAGCTTGAAGGGTTCGGATAATTCACCCCTCCACTTT. Encoded protein: CASSLKGSDNSPLHF.

CDR3 sequence: CASRTGGGGGYTF. The CDR3 DNA is TGTGCCAGCAGAACAGGGGGCGGAGGGGGCTACACCTTC. This chain joins TRBV12-3 or TRBV12-4 and TRBJ1-2, with 9 bases identical to TRBD1. Trimming cost V 6 bases and J 8 bases; bases outside gene matches: 7. The CDR3 has 13 amino acids.

The V and J genes are TRBV29-1 and TRBJ1-6, with D maybe TRBD1 (5 bases). The CDR3 is 13 amino acids. The germline V gene has CDR1 SQVTM and CDR2 ANQGSEA. V lost 4 bases to trimming and J lost 5 bases, with 9 bases between them. CDR3 nucleotides: TGCAGCGTTGGCCAGGGTAATAATTCACCCCTCCACTTT. Translated: CSVGQGNNSPLHF.

This chain uses TRBV29-1 with TRBJ2-2; 9 positions match TRBD1. Germline trimming cut 4 bases from V and 8 bases from J; bases unmatched to any gene: 5. Looked up from germline, CDR1 is SQVTM and CDR2 is ANQGSEA. This CDR3 comprises 13 residues. The CDR3 loop is CSVGQGVKGELFF. CDR3 DNA: TGCAGCGTTGGACAGGGGGTCAAGGGGGAGCTGTTTTTT.

The rearrangement links TRBV6-6 to TRBJ2-3; a possible D gene is TRBD1 (5 bases). The CDR3 is 16 amino acids. Looked up from germline, CDR1 is MNHNY and CDR2 is SVGAGI (reference sequence). Trimming shortened V by 0 bases and J by 4 bases, and 14 bases separated the two germline ends. The CDR3 is CASSYSPTDFADTQYF. The CDR3 nucleotides read TGTGCCAGCAGTTACTCCCCGACAGATTTCGCAGATACGCAGTATTTT.

The chain combines TRBV11-2 with TRBJ2-7; tentatively, D is TRBD1 (5 bases). The CDR3 has 14 amino acids. Germline loops: CDR1 SGHAT, CDR2 FQNNGV. The ends were cut back, 6 bases at V and 0 bases at J, with 12 bases in the middle. The CDR3 region has the DNA TGTGCCAGCAGGACCCTACAGGCCTCCTACGAGCAGTACTTC. Translated, it gives CASRTLQASYEQYF.

The rearrangement uses TRBV7-9 and TRBJ2-5; D remains ambiguous. The CDR3 is 15 amino acids. Trimming left V 3 bases short and J 6 bases short, with 17 bases between. Per the germline V gene, CDR1 is SEHNR and CDR2 is FQNEAQ (reference sequence). CDR3 amino acids: CASSLFSGIGQTQYF. CDR3 sequence (DNA): TGTGCCAGCAGCTTGTTTAGTGGGATCGGGCAGACCCAGTACTTC.

The chain carries TRBV2 and TRBJ2-3, with TRBD2 matching 8 bases. Germline V gene data show CDR1 as SNHLY and CDR2 as FYNNEI. The junction had 6 bases not matched to a gene; V was cut back by 6 bases and J by 4 bases. The CDR3 is 14 amino acids. The CDR3: CASRRGGLADTQYF. CDR3 bases: TGTGCCAGCAGACGGGGGGGCCTTGCAGATACGCAGTATTTT.

The V gene is TRBV3-1, the J gene TRBJ1-5; D is possibly TRBD1 (5 bases). Trimming took 3 bases from V and 5 from J, leaving 14 bases between them. Germline V gene data show CDR1 as LGHDT and CDR2 as YNNKEL (reference sequence). The CDR3 consists of 15 residues. DNA for the CDR3: TGTGCCAGCAGCCAGGACATTCGGGGGTATCAGCCCCAGCATTTT. Its protein product is CASSQDIRGYQPQHF.

This rearrangement joins TRBV9 to TRBJ1-6; D unclear. Germline V gene data show CDR1 as SGDLS and CDR2 as YYNGEE. Trimming took 3 bases from V and 6 from J, leaving 7 bases between them. This CDR3 contains 13 residues. The CDR3 coding sequence is TGTGCCAGCAGCGAGGATGGTAATTCACCCCTCCACTTT. It yields the protein CASSEDGNSPLHF.

This chain connects TRBV30 to TRBJ2-1; no definite D call. CDR3 size: 13 residues. V lost 3 bases and J lost 6, with 12 bases in between. Germline V CDR1 and CDR2: GTSNPN, SVGIG (reference sequence). The CDR3 sequence is CAWRQLTINEQFF. The CDR3 DNA sequence: TGTGCCTGGAGGCAGTTGACCATCAATGAGCAGTTCTTC.

The CDR3 here is CASSPNLGGNQPQHF. The CDR3 nucleotides read TGTGCCAGCAGCCCCAATCTTGGGGGAAATCAGCCCCAGCATTTT. This chain connects TRBV3-1 to TRBJ1-5, with D possibly matching TRBD1 (5 bases). CDR1 is LGHDT, CDR2 YNNKEL, per germline (reference sequence). The CDR3 is 15 residues long. Trimming pared 4 bases from V and 4 bases from J, leaving 14 bases between.

The chain joins TRBV5-1 to TRBJ1-6; unclear D gene. The CDR3 loop spans 15 amino acids. Germline V gives CDR1 SGHRS, CDR2 YFSETQ. The V and J ends lost 3 bases and 2 bases respectively, with 9 bases between them. CDR3 protein: CASSSLEAYNSPLHF. The CDR3 nucleotides are TGCGCCAGCAGCTCCTTGGAAGCCTATAATTCACCCCTCCACTTT.